A selection of T cell receptor beta chains follows, all from one sample in a study of blood T cell repertoires in COVID-19. Sequencing used immunoSEQ multiplex PCR; TCRdb keeps in-frame clones, though not all of them. This sample has 300,000 to 400,000 clones, with 91% found just once. The sequencing input was peripheral blood. These receptors were collected from a young woman who had recovered from COVID-19. Both conserved end residues are part of each CDR3. Each record gives: V gene, clone size, J gene, D gene, CDR3 protein, CDR3 DNA. D genes are given only for firm matches. Not all rows give a size; the values are once, few, many and, for expanded clones, a class.

TRBV4-1	-	TRBJ1-5	-	CASSLRDTNQPQHF	TGCGCCAGCAGCCTCCGGGATACCAATCAGCCCCAGCATTTT
TRBV6-6	once	TRBJ1-1	TRBD1	CASGQGRVTEAFF	TGTGCCAGCGGACAGGGGAGGGTCACTGAAGCTTTCTTT
TRBV5-5	-	TRBJ2-1	-	CASSLVPRSSYNEQFF	TGTGCCAGCAGCTTGGTGCCGCGGAGCTCCTACAATGAGCAGTTCTTC
TRBV12-3/TRBV12-4	-	TRBJ2-1	-	CASSQTDNEQFF	TGTGCCAGCAGCCAAACAGACAATGAGCAGTTCTTC
TRBV27	-	TRBJ1-2	-	CASSPQGFNYGYTF	TGTGCCAGCAGTCCACAGGGATTTAACTATGGCTACACCTTC
TRBV19	-	TRBJ1-5	TRBD1	CASSMGPHKTGYNQPQHF	TGTGCCAGTAGTATGGGGCCCCATAAGACAGGGTACAATCAGCCCCAGCATTTT
TRBV7-2	-	TRBJ2-1	TRBD2	CASSSLAGYEQFF	TGTGCCAGCAGCTCCCTAGCGGGGTATGAGCAGTTCTTC
TRBV7-9	-	TRBJ2-6	TRBD1	CASSLDNRGPRIGANVLTF	TGTGCCAGCAGCTTAGATAATAGGGGGCCGCGTATTGGGGCCAACGTCCTGACTTTC
TRBV20-1	-	TRBJ2-1	TRBD2	CSARGTSSDEQFF	TGCAGTGCTCGTGGGACTAGTAGTGATGAGCAGTTCTTC
TRBV4-3	few	TRBJ2-2	-	CASSQDLWQIGELFF	TGCGCCAGCAGCCAAGATTTATGGCAGATCGGGGAGCTGTTTTTT
TRBV9	-	TRBJ1-1	TRBD1	CASSAGGQGPKEAFF	TGTGCCAGCAGCGCTGGAGGACAGGGCCCCAAGGAAGCTTTCTTT
TRBV24-1	-	TRBJ2-2	TRBD1	CATSENRGTGELFF	TGTGCCACCAGTGAAAACAGGGGCACCGGGGAGCTGTTTTTT
TRBV11-2	-	TRBJ2-1	TRBD2	CASSQRAGGQTYNEQFF	TGTGCCAGCAGCCAAAGGGCGGGGGGCCAAACCTACAATGAGCAGTTCTTC
TRBV4-3	-	TRBJ1-1	-	CASSQIRYSEAFF	TGCGCCAGCAGCCAAATTCGGTATTCGGAAGCTTTCTTT
TRBV27	-	TRBJ1-6	TRBD1	CASSSGNRGISPLHF	TGTGCCAGCAGTTCTGGAAACAGGGGTATTTCACCCCTCCACTTT
TRBV5-1	-	TRBJ2-1	TRBD2	CASSPRLAETGEQFF	TGCGCCAGCAGCCCTCGACTAGCGGAGACGGGTGAGCAGTTCTTC
TRBV7-8	-	TRBJ2-1	TRBD2	CASSRTSGSFNEQFF	TGTGCCAGCAGCCGGACTAGCGGGAGTTTCAATGAGCAGTTCTTC
TRBV7-9	-	TRBJ2-3	-	CASSPMTGRSDTQYF	TGTGCCAGCAGTCCAATGACAGGGAGGTCAGATACGCAGTATTTT
TRBV20-1	-	TRBJ2-1	TRBD2	CSASGLAASSYNEQFF	TGCAGTGCTAGTGGACTAGCGGCTAGCTCCTACAATGAGCAGTTCTTC
TRBV19	-	TRBJ1-5	-	CASTAGREPQHF	TGTGCCAGTACCGCAGGGAGGGAGCCCCAGCATTTT
TRBV7-9	-	TRBJ1-1	-	CASSLDYPLSLF	TGTGCCAGCAGCTTAGATTACCCCCTAAGTCTGTTT
TRBV10-1	once	TRBJ1-1	TRBD1	CASSESNGRDRMNTEAFF	TGCGCCAGCAGTGAGTCGAACGGACGGGACAGAATGAACACTGAAGCTTTCTTT
TRBV9	-	TRBJ1-1	TRBD1	CASSLGQGSTEAFF	TGTGCCAGCAGCTTAGGACAGGGGAGCACTGAAGCTTTCTTT
TRBV2	-	TRBJ1-5	TRBD1	CASSAQGQVQPQHF	TGTGCCAGCAGTGCCCAGGGACAGGTTCAGCCCCAGCATTTT
TRBV3-1/TRBV3-2	once	TRBJ2-2	-	CASSLLNTGELFF	TGTGCCAGCAGCCTTCTAAACACCGGGGAGCTGTTTTTT
TRBV7-9	-	TRBJ2-5	TRBD1	CASSGGQAQLQETQYF	TGTGCCAGCAGCGGGGGACAGGCCCAGCTCCAAGAGACCCAGTACTTC
TRBV20-1	-	TRBJ1-2	TRBD1	CSAEDRGGYTF	TGCAGTGCTGAGGACAGGGGGGGCTACACCTTC
TRBV18	few	TRBJ2-1	-	CASSRGLASNEQFF	TGTGCCAGCTCACGGGGGCTAGCATCGAATGAGCAGTTCTTC
TRBV3-1/TRBV3-2	-	TRBJ1-4	-	CASSRRAVEKLFF	TGTGCCAGCAGCCGCAGGGCAGTTGAAAAACTGTTTTTT